Here is one T cell receptor beta chain with its context. These data belong to a study of blood T cell repertoires in COVID-19. On the study more broadly: Researchers got acute and convalescent COVID-19 samples from the United States, Italy and Spain. From T cells, B-cell-depleted T cells, or PBMCs came the material, which was cDNA or gDNA.

Original handling: Amplification of reference gene primers provided the estimated nucleated cell counts. Clones were read by immunoSEQ multiplex PCR, and TCRdb kept only the in-frame ones, dropping some. V and J calls and clone size are those listed in that table; D and trimming were worked out from the DNA. This table holds tens of thousands of clones, 85% to 90% found once. This CDR3 is built from 14 residues. V lost 6 bases to trimming and J lost 4 bases; unmatched junction nucleotides: 7. Germline CDR1 and CDR2: SEHNR and FQNEAQ (reference sequence). This chain uses TRBV7-9 with TRBJ2-7; 9 bases are a match to TRBD1. The TCR sequence derives from a man aged 65 to 85 with acute or convalescent COVID-19. Sequencing input: peripheral blood. The CDR3 DNA reads as TGTGCCAGCAGTACGGACAGGGGAGGGTACGAGCAGTACTTC. Translation gives CASSTDRGGYEQYF.